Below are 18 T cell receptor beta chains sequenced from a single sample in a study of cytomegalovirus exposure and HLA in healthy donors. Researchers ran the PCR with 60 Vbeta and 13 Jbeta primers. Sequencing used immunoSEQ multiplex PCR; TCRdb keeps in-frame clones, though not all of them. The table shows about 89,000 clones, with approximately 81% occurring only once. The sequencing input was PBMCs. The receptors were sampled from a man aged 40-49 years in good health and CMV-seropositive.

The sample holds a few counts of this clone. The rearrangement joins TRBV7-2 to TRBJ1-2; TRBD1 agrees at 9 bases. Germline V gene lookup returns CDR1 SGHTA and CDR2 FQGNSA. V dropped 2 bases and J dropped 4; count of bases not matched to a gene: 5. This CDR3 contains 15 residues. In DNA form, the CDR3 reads TGTGCCAGCAGCTTAACACAGGGGGCTGGCTATGGCTACACCTTC. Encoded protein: CASSLTQGAGYGYTF.

The CDR3 sequence is CASSWGGGETQYF. The CDR3 DNA reads as TGCGCCAGCAGCTGGGGGGGCGGGGAGACCCAGTACTTC. This sequence joins TRBV5-1 and TRBJ2-5; a possible D gene is TRBD2 (7 bases). Germline assignment: CDR1 SGHRS and CDR2 YFSETQ. The CDR3 sequence is 13 residues long. The ends were cut back, 3 bases at V and 5 bases at J, with 11 bases in the middle.

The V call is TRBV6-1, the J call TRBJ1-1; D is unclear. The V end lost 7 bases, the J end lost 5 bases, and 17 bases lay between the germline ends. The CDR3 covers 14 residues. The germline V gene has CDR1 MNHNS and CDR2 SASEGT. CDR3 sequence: CASIRERVRTEAFF. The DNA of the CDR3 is TGTGCCAGCATTCGGGAAAGAGTGAGGACTGAAGCTTTCTTT.

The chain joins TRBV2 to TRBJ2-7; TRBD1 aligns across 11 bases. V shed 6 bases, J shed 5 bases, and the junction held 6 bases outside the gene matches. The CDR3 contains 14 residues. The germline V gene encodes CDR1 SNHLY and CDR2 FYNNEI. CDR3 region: CASSGPGQGDEQYF. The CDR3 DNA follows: TGTGCCAGCAGCGGTCCGGGACAGGGGGACGAGCAGTACTTC.

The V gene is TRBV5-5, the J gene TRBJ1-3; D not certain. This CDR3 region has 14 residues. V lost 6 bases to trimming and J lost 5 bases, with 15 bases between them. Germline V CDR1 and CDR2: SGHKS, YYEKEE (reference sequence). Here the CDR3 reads CASTLDGIRNTIYF. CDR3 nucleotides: TGTGCCAGCACCCTTGACGGGATCCGAAACACCATATATTTT.

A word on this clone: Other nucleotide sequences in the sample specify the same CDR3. CDR3 sequence reads: CASSLDGTGQETQYF. CDR3 bases: TGCGCCAGCAGCTTGGACGGGACAGGGCAAGAGACCCAGTACTTC. The chain combines TRBV5-1 with TRBJ2-5; 9 nucleotides line up with TRBD1. The CDR3 spans 15 residues. The germline CDR1 and CDR2 sequences are SGHRS and YFSETQ. The junction had 2 bases not matched to a gene; V was cut back by 0 bases and J by 2 bases.

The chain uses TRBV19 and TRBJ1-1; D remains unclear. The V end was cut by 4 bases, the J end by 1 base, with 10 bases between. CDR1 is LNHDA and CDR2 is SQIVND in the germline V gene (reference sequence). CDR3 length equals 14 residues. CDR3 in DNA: TGTGCCAGTAGTACCCACGGCGGGAACACTGAAGCTTTCTTT. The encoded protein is CASSTHGGNTEAFF.

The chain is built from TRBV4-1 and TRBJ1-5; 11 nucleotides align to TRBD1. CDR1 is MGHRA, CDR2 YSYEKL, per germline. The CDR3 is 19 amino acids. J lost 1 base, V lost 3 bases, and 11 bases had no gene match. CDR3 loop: CASSQGQGQGGISNQPQHF. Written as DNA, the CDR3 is TGCGCCAGCAGCCAGGGCCAGGGACAGGGGGGGATAAGCAATCAGCCCCAGCATTTT.

In DNA, the CDR3 is TGTGCCAGCTCACCGGAAGGCAGTAGAGGTGGCTACACCTTC. Translated: CASSPEGSRGGYTF. V usage is TRBV18 and J usage is TRBJ1-2; D unresolved. In germline, CDR1 is KGHSH, CDR2 LQKENI. The CDR3 contains 14 residues. The V end lost 3 bases, the J end lost 7 bases, and 15 bases lay between the germline ends.

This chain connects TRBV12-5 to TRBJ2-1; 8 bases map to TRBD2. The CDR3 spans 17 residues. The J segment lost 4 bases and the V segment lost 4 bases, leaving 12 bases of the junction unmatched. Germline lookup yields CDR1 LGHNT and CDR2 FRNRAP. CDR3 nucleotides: TGTGCTAGTGGTTCCCCATTCGGTGCGGGAGGATACAATGAGCAGTTCTTC. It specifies CASGSPFGAGGYNEQFF.

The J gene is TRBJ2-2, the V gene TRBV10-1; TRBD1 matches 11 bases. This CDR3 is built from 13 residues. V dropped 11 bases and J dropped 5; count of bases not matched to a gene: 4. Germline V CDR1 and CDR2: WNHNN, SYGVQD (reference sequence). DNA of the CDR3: TGCGCCGGAGGGACAGGGGGGACCGGGGAGCTGTTTTTT. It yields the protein CAGGTGGTGELFF.

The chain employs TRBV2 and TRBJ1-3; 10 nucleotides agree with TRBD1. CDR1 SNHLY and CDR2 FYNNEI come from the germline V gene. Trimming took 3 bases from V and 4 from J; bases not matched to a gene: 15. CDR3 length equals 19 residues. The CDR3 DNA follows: TGTGCCAGCAGTGACGCGACAGGGGGCGCGGGGGGAGCAGGAAACACCATATATTTT. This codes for CASSDATGGAGGAGNTIYF.

The CDR3 sequence: CASSQLQATNEKLFF. For the CDR3, the DNA is TGTGCCAGCAGCCAACTCCAGGCAACTAATGAAAAACTGTTTTTT. This sequence joins TRBV4-2 and TRBJ1-4; D not resolved. The CDR3 runs to 15 residues. CDR1 and CDR2 (germline): LGHNA, YNFKEQ. V lost 2 bases, J lost 0 bases, and 7 bases lay in between.

The CDR3 DNA reads as TGTGCCAGCAGCTTAGCCGCCGGATTCGGACTAGCGGCTAACAATGAGCAGTTCTTC. This gives the protein CASSLAAGFGLAANNEQFF. The chain employs TRBV11-2 and TRBJ2-1, with 10 bases matching TRBD2. CDR1 is SGHAT, CDR2 FQNNGV, per germline. Germline trimming cut 1 base from V and 5 bases from J; bases unmatched to any gene: 14. The CDR3 runs to 19 residues.

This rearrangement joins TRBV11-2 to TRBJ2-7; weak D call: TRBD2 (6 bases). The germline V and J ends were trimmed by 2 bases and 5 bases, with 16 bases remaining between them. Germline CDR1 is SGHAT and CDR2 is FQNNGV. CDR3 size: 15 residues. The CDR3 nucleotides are TGTGCCAGCAGCTTATACGGGAGTGAGGTGGACGAGCAGTACTTC. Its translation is CASSLYGSEVDEQYF.

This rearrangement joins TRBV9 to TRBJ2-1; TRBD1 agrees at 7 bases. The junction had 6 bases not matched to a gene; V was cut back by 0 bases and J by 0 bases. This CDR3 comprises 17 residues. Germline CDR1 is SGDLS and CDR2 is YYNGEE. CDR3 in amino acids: CASSVEGTASSYNEQFF. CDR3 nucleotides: TGTGCCAGCAGCGTAGAAGGGACAGCTAGCTCCTACAATGAGCAGTTCTTC. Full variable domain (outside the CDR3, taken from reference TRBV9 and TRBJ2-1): DSGVTQTPKHLITATGQRVTLRCSPRSGDLSVYWYQQSLDQGLQFLIQYYNGEERAKGNILERFSAQQFPDLHSELNLSSLELGDSALYFCASSVEGTASSYNEQFFGPGTRLTVL.

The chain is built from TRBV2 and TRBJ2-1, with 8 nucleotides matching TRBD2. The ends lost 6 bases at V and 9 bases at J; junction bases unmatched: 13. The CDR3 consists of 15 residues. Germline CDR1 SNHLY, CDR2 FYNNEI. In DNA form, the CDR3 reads TGTGCCAGCAGGACCGGGACTAGGGGCAGAGGTGAGCAGTTCTTC. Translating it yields CASRTGTRGRGEQFF.

CDR3 DNA sequence: TGTGCCAGTAGCCGGACAGCAACTAATGAAAAACTGTTTTTT. Amino acid sequence: CASSRTATNEKLFF. This chain connects TRBV19 to TRBJ1-4; a weak D match, TRBD1 (6 bases). V was clipped by 6 bases and J by 0 bases, with 8 bases between them. The germline V gene encodes CDR1 LNHDA and CDR2 SQIVND (reference sequence). The CDR3 is 14 amino acids.